Here is one T cell receptor beta chain with its context. The TCR library protocol was used to attach unique molecular identifiers. These identifiers were attached to individual cDNA molecules. TCRdb analysed the 5' RACE reads with MiXCR anew, one entry per CDR3 protein. The sample holds about 80,000 distinct CDR3 sequences, less than 8% seen once. With 1 base clipped from V and 4 bases from J, the junction kept 6 bases outside the gene matches. There are 17 residues in the CDR3. Germline assignment: CDR1 SNHLY and CDR2 FYNNEI. The data were obtained in a study of early T cells in non-severe SARS-CoV-2 infection.

Sequenced sample: whole blood. This receptor was obtained from an adult who was a healthcare worker with PCR-confirmed SARS-CoV-2 infection or an uninfected control (not recorded which). The gene calls are TRBV2 and TRBJ2-3, with 12 bases fitting TRBD2. CDR3 sequence reads: CASSEGTSGAWSDTQYF. The CDR3, as DNA: TGTGCCAGCAGTGAAGGGACTAGCGGGGCCTGGTCAGATACGCAGTATTTT.